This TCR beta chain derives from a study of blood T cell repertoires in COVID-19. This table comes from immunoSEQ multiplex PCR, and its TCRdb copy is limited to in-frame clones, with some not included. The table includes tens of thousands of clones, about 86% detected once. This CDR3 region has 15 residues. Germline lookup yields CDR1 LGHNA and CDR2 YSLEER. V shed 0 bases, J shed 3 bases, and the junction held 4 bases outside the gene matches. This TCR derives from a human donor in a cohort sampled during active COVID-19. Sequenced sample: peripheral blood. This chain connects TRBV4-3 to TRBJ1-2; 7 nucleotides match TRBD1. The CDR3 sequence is CASSQDTGVYYGYTF. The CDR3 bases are TGCGCCAGCAGCCAAGATACAGGGGTATACTATGGCTACACCTTC.